Each of the 11 T cell receptor beta chains below was sequenced from the same sample in a study of T-cell memory formation after mild COVID-19. TCRdb analysed the 5' RACE reads with MiXCR anew, one entry per CDR3 protein. Of 580,000 or so distinct CDR3 sequences in the sample, 17% were seen once. Sequencing input: PBMCs or a T cell subset sorted from them (not recorded which). The receptor set was obtained from an adult woman who had mild COVID-19 (a few samples of this study predate the infection). Cell type and time point are not known.

This chain joins TRBV7-9 and TRBJ2-7; no clear D. There are 14 residues in the CDR3. Germline CDR1 reads SEHNR; CDR2 reads FQNEAQ (reference sequence). The V gene lost 4 bases and the J gene lost 3 bases, with 13 bases spanning the gap. The CDR3 protein is CASSSVAEYYEQYF. For the CDR3, the DNA is TGTGCCAGCAGCTCCGTTGCAGAATACTACGAGCAGTACTTC.

DNA for the CDR3: TGTGCCTGGAGTGCCCAGGGAGGCACTGAAGCTTTCTTT. It translates to CAWSAQGGTEAFF. The chain carries TRBV30 and TRBJ1-1, with D perhaps matching TRBD1 (5 bases). The CDR3 has 13 amino acids. V lost 1 base, J lost 4 bases, and 10 bases lay in between. Germline CDR1 GTSNPN, CDR2 SVGIG (reference sequence).

There are a few counts of this clonotype. The chain employs TRBV20-1 and TRBJ2-3, with TRBD2 as a possible D gene (5 bases). Germline V gives CDR1 DFQATT, CDR2 SNEGSKA (reference sequence). The CDR3 is 11 residues long. Here the CDR3 reads CSPGNTDTQYF. The DNA for the CDR3 is TGCAGCCCCGGGAACACAGATACGCAGTATTTT.

This clonotype was seen a handful of times. J is TRBJ2-7 and V is TRBV6-1; D is undetermined. With 2 bases removed from V and 0 bases from J, the gap between germline ends came to 11 bases. The V gene's germline CDR1 is MNHNS and CDR2 SASEGT. The CDR3 covers 15 residues. The CDR3 nucleotides are TGTGCCAGCAGTGAATTCCGCCTGGGCTCCTACGAGCAGTACTTC. Its protein is CASSEFRLGSYEQYF.

V and J are TRBV20-1 and TRBJ1-5; 10 bases are shared with TRBD1. Germline assignment: CDR1 DFQATT and CDR2 SNEGSKA (reference sequence). The CDR3 contains 15 residues. V lost 6 bases to trimming and J lost 0 bases; unmatched junction nucleotides: 5. DNA for the CDR3: TGCAGTGCGCGACAGGGGGCCGGTAGCAATCAGCCCCAGCATTTT. Its translation is CSARQGAGSNQPQHF.

This chain links TRBV7-9 with TRBJ2-7, with 10 positions matching TRBD1. The germline V gene encodes CDR1 SEHNR and CDR2 FQNEAQ (reference sequence). J was trimmed by 6 bases and V by 5 bases; bases with no gene match: 10. CDR3 length: 15 residues. CDR3 sequence (DNA): TGTGCCAGCAGCGAAACCGGGACAGGGGTTTTCGAGCAGTACTTC. This translates into CASSETGTGVFEQYF.

This clonotype was seen more than once but under ten times. The chain is built from TRBV12-3 or TRBV12-4 and TRBJ2-1; D tentatively fits TRBD1 or TRBD2 (5 bases each). The CDR3 is made up of 16 amino acids. With 5 bases removed from V and 1 base from J, the gap between germline ends came to 15 bases. CDR3 protein: CASSPPSGPSYNEQFF. CDR3 DNA: TGTGCCAGCAGTCCTCCGTCGGGACCATCCTACAATGAGCAGTTCTTC.

The chain carries TRBV6-1 and TRBJ1-1, with D tentatively TRBD1 (6 bases). Deletions cut 8 bases from V and 8 bases from J, with 15 bases between. Germline V gene lookup returns CDR1 MNHNS and CDR2 SASEGT. This CDR3 has 12 residues. This chain's CDR3 is CASGWGQAEAFF. CDR3 sequence (DNA): TGTGCCAGCGGGTGGGGGCAGGCCGAAGCTTTCTTT.

V is TRBV12-3 or TRBV12-4 and J is TRBJ2-7; 7 nucleotides line up with TRBD2. V lost 6 bases, J lost 7 bases, and 6 bases stayed unmatched. CDR3 length: 12 residues. The CDR3 sequence: CASRFIGGEQYF. DNA of the CDR3: TGTGCCAGCAGGTTTATCGGGGGGGAGCAGTACTTC.

The CDR3 loop is CASSQGGLGYGYTF. The CDR3 nucleotides are TGTGCCAGCAGCCAAGGGGGCTTGGGCTATGGCTACACCTTC. V usage is TRBV7-6 and J usage is TRBJ1-2; 7 nucleotides line up with TRBD1. The CDR3 sequence is 14 residues long. The germline V gene has CDR1 SGHVS and CDR2 FNYEAQ. With V trimmed by 5 bases and J by 4 bases, 7 bases remained unmatched.

The chain links TRBV30 to TRBJ2-3; D is unresolved. Looked up from germline, CDR1 is GTSNPN and CDR2 is SVGIG (reference sequence). V was shortened by 0 bases and J by 1 base, with 5 bases between the two germline ends. This CDR3 has 13 amino acids. As DNA, the CDR3 is TGTGCCTGGAGTGTAATTGGCACAGATACGCAGTATTTT. Amino acids: CAWSVIGTDTQYF.